This T cell receptor beta chain stems from a study of Ad26.COV2.S vaccination and SARS-CoV-2 variants. Study at large: A participant enrolled in the COV1001 Ad26.COV2.S trial arm provided the sample.

As to treatment: some 20 received Ad26.COV2.S at low or high dose, single or two shots; about 5 received placebo; per-sample allocation not given. The investigators took samples on day 63 after the first vaccine or placebo injection. In Boston, an adult donor aged 18-55 years took part. Wuhan-strain spike was delivered by a replication-incompetent Ad26 vector. Assay: immunoSEQ multiplex PCR; the TCRdb copy retains only in-frame clones and omits some. This table holds around 450,000 clones, 90% found once. The CDR3 runs to 16 residues. Germline V lookup: CDR1 MDHEN, CDR2 SYDVKM. The V end was cut by 1 base, the J end by 1 base, with 13 bases between.

Sequenced here: peripheral blood, sampled in a trial of Ad26.COV2.S vaccine versus placebo. This chain uses TRBV28 with TRBJ1-2; the D gene is possibly TRBD1 (6 bases). The receptor was isolated from a person between 18 and 60 years old who received the Ad26.COV2.S COVID-19 vaccine or a placebo. The CDR3 reads CASSLLGTNFNYGYTF. Written as DNA, the CDR3 is TGTGCCAGCAGTTTATTGGGGACAAACTTTAACTATGGCTACACCTTC.